The rows below give T cell receptor beta chains drawn from one sample of a study of T-cell memory formation after mild COVID-19. Using its own MiXCR run on the 5' RACE reads, TCRdb lists one record per CDR3 protein. The sample holds around 530,000 distinct CDR3 sequences, about a fifth seen once. The source material was PBMCs or a T cell subset sorted from them (not recorded which). The receptors derive from an adult woman who had mild COVID-19 (a few samples of this study predate the infection). Cell type and time point are not known. CDR3s include the opening cysteine and the closing phenylalanine or tryptophan. The D gene is left open where the match is weak. Clone size is shown for a subset of rows, as once, few, many or a class of expanded clone.

v_gene: TRBV24-1
j_gene: TRBJ2-3
abundance: -
d_gene: TRBD1
CDR3nt: TGTGCCACCAGTGATTCCGGACAGGGGGCGAGAACAGATACGCAGTATTTT
CDR3aa: CATSDSGQGARTDTQYF

v_gene: TRBV7-9
j_gene: TRBJ2-1
abundance: few
d_gene: -
CDR3nt: TGTGCCAGCAGCTTTGTAGGTGGACTATCGTACAATGAGCAGTTCTTC
CDR3aa: CASSFVGGLSYNEQFF

v_gene: TRBV29-1
j_gene: TRBJ1-2
abundance: -
d_gene: TRBD1
CDR3nt: TGCAGCGTTGAGGGGCCGGGACAGGGTATGTCGGGCTACACCTTC
CDR3aa: CSVEGPGQGMSGYTF

v_gene: TRBV30
j_gene: TRBJ2-3
abundance: -
d_gene: -
CDR3nt: TGTGCCTTGACTCCTGGCACAGATACGCAGTATTTT
CDR3aa: CALTPGTDTQYF

v_gene: TRBV4-1
j_gene: TRBJ2-5
abundance: few
d_gene: -
CDR3nt: TGCGCCAGCAGCCAAGGGATTCAGGAGACCCAGTACTTC
CDR3aa: CASSQGIQETQYF

v_gene: TRBV20-1
j_gene: TRBJ2-1
abundance: -
d_gene: TRBD2
CDR3nt: TGCAGTGCTAGTCGATGGACTAGCGGGGTGGGGGTAAGCAATGAGCAGTTCTTC
CDR3aa: CSASRWTSGVGVSNEQFF

v_gene: TRBV4-1
j_gene: TRBJ2-7
abundance: many
d_gene: TRBD1
CDR3nt: TGCGCCAGCAGCCAGGAGACAGGGGCACCCTACGAGCAGTACTTC
CDR3aa: CASSQETGAPYEQYF

v_gene: TRBV5-1
j_gene: TRBJ2-1
abundance: -
d_gene: TRBD2
CDR3nt: TGCGCCAGCAGCTTGGTTCGACTAGCGGGGGGGTTCAATGAGCAGTTCTTC
CDR3aa: CASSLVRLAGGFNEQFF

v_gene: TRBV6-5
j_gene: TRBJ1-3
abundance: -
d_gene: -
CDR3nt: TGTGCCAGCAGCATTCGGGACACAACTGGAAACACCATATATTTT
CDR3aa: CASSIRDTTGNTIYF

v_gene: TRBV3-1
j_gene: TRBJ2-7
abundance: -
d_gene: -
CDR3nt: TGTGCCAGCAGCCTCCCCCCGGTCCACGAGCAGTACTTC
CDR3aa: CASSLPPVHEQYF

v_gene: TRBV4-1
j_gene: TRBJ1-1
abundance: -
d_gene: -
CDR3nt: TGCGCCAGCAGCCAAGATCGGTGGGCAAGGGGAGGGAGGAACACTGAAGCTTTCTTT
CDR3aa: CASSQDRWARGGRNTEAFF

v_gene: TRBV6-2/TRBV6-3
j_gene: TRBJ1-1
abundance: few
d_gene: -
CDR3nt: TGTGCCAGCGGGCGCGAGTACACTGAAGCTTTCTTT
CDR3aa: CASGREYTEAFF

v_gene: TRBV29-1
j_gene: TRBJ1-2
abundance: -
d_gene: -
CDR3nt: TGCAGCGGGCAGGACGGGAACTATGGCTACACCTTC
CDR3aa: CSGQDGNYGYTF

v_gene: TRBV23-1
j_gene: TRBJ2-1
abundance: -
d_gene: TRBD2
CDR3nt: TGCGCCAGCAGTCAAACCCTTCGGCGGGAGGGAATCTACAATGAGCAGTTCTTC
CDR3aa: CASSQTLRREGIYNEQFF

v_gene: TRBV15
j_gene: TRBJ2-1
abundance: -
d_gene: -
CDR3nt: TGTGCCACCAGCAGAGATCGGACAGCCTACAATGAGCAGTTCTTC
CDR3aa: CATSRDRTAYNEQFF

v_gene: TRBV30
j_gene: TRBJ2-1
abundance: -
d_gene: -
CDR3nt: TGTGCCTGGAGGCAGGCCCTCTCGGGTGGGCAGTTCTTC
CDR3aa: CAWRQALSGGQFF

v_gene: TRBV15
j_gene: TRBJ2-2
abundance: -
d_gene: -
CDR3nt: TGTGCCACCAGCAGAGATCTAGTGGGGAGCACCGGGGAGCTGTTTTTT
CDR3aa: CATSRDLVGSTGELFF

v_gene: TRBV6-5
j_gene: TRBJ2-7
abundance: -
d_gene: TRBD2
CDR3nt: TGTGCCAGCAGACGCCGGACTAGCGGTTCCTACGAGCAGTACTTC
CDR3aa: CASRRRTSGSYEQYF

v_gene: TRBV11-2
j_gene: TRBJ2-7
abundance: few
d_gene: -
CDR3nt: TGTGCCAGCAGCTTTTACAGTTCCTACGAGCAGTACTTC
CDR3aa: CASSFYSSYEQYF

v_gene: TRBV5-4
j_gene: TRBJ2-5
abundance: few
d_gene: -
CDR3nt: TGTGCCAGCAGCTTGGCCGGCGGGGGCGATCAAGAGACCCAGTACTTC
CDR3aa: CASSLAGGGDQETQYF

v_gene: TRBV12-3/TRBV12-4
j_gene: TRBJ1-5
abundance: many
d_gene: -
CDR3nt: TGTGCCAGCAGACCCCAGGGAAACCAGCCCCAGCATTTT
CDR3aa: CASRPQGNQPQHF

v_gene: TRBV9
j_gene: TRBJ2-1
abundance: -
d_gene: -
CDR3nt: TGTGCCAGCAGCTCCCCTAGCTCCTACAATGAGCAGTTCTTC
CDR3aa: CASSSPSSYNEQFF

v_gene: TRBV4-2
j_gene: TRBJ2-4
abundance: -
d_gene: -
CDR3nt: TGTGCCAGCAGCCAAGAGGGCAGTAACATTCAGTACTTC
CDR3aa: CASSQEGSNIQYF

v_gene: TRBV2
j_gene: TRBJ2-1
abundance: few
d_gene: -
CDR3nt: TGTGCCAGCGTTCCGACCAGGGACAATGAGCAGTTCTTC
CDR3aa: CASVPTRDNEQFF

v_gene: TRBV7-9
j_gene: TRBJ2-1
abundance: few
d_gene: -
CDR3nt: TGTGCCAGCAGCTTATGGATCCGTGGACGAACCTACAATGAGCAGTTCTTC
CDR3aa: CASSLWIRGRTYNEQFF

v_gene: TRBV7-8
j_gene: TRBJ1-2
abundance: -
d_gene: -
CDR3nt: TGTGCCAGCAGCTTGGGTACTCACTATGGCTACACCTTC
CDR3aa: CASSLGTHYGYTF

v_gene: TRBV12-3/TRBV12-4
j_gene: TRBJ2-3
abundance: -
d_gene: -
CDR3nt: TGTGCCAGCAATGCTTATCGGGGCGAGCCTAGTACGCAGTATTTT
CDR3aa: CASNAYRGEPSTQYF

v_gene: TRBV7-2
j_gene: TRBJ2-3
abundance: many
d_gene: TRBD2
CDR3nt: TGTGCCAGCAGCTTAGATGGGACTAGCGGGAGCACAGATACGCAGTATTTT
CDR3aa: CASSLDGTSGSTDTQYF

v_gene: TRBV2
j_gene: TRBJ2-7
abundance: -
d_gene: -
CDR3nt: TGTGCCAGCAGAGAAAACGCTCAGAAATACGAGCAGTACTTC
CDR3aa: CASRENAQKYEQYF

v_gene: TRBV5-1
j_gene: TRBJ2-1
abundance: many
d_gene: TRBD2
CDR3nt: TGCGCCAGCAGCTTAGGACTAGCGGGGGTGGATGAGCAGTTCTTC
CDR3aa: CASSLGLAGVDEQFF

v_gene: TRBV9
j_gene: TRBJ2-1
abundance: -
d_gene: -
CDR3nt: TGTGCCAGCAGCGTAGTTGGCGTGGGGAATGAGCAGTTCTTC
CDR3aa: CASSVVGVGNEQFF

v_gene: TRBV12-3/TRBV12-4
j_gene: TRBJ1-5
abundance: -
d_gene: -
CDR3nt: TGTGCCAGCAGCCCCCGGAGATATCAGCCCCAGCATTTT
CDR3aa: CASSPRRYQPQHF

v_gene: TRBV3-1
j_gene: TRBJ1-2
abundance: -
d_gene: TRBD1
CDR3nt: TGTGCCAGCAGCCAGAGAGGGGACAGCATTAACTATGGCTACACCTTC
CDR3aa: CASSQRGDSINYGYTF

v_gene: TRBV4-2
j_gene: TRBJ2-1
abundance: -
d_gene: -
CDR3nt: TGTGCCAGCAGCCAAGCCCAGCGGCATGCCAATGAGCAGTTCTTC
CDR3aa: CASSQAQRHANEQFF

v_gene: TRBV9
j_gene: TRBJ1-2
abundance: few
d_gene: TRBD1
CDR3nt: TGTGCCAGCAGTTACACAGGGGCTCACGATGGCTACACCTTC
CDR3aa: CASSYTGAHDGYTF

v_gene: TRBV19
j_gene: TRBJ1-1
abundance: few
d_gene: -
CDR3nt: TGTGCCAGTAGTATGGACGACGGCGGGTACACTGAAGCTTTCTTT
CDR3aa: CASSMDDGGYTEAFF

v_gene: TRBV25-1
j_gene: TRBJ2-1
abundance: few
d_gene: -
CDR3nt: TGTGCCAGCAGTGAATCGAGGATAACCTACAATGAGCAGTTCTTC
CDR3aa: CASSESRITYNEQFF

v_gene: TRBV24-1
j_gene: TRBJ2-5
abundance: few
d_gene: TRBD2
CDR3nt: TGTGCCACCGGCTTCTTGACTAGCGGGAGAGGGCAAGAGACCCAGTACTTC
CDR3aa: CATGFLTSGRGQETQYF

v_gene: TRBV2
j_gene: TRBJ2-7
abundance: -
d_gene: TRBD1
CDR3nt: TGTGCCAGCAGTGGATCCGGACAGGACTCCTACGAGCAGTACTTC
CDR3aa: CASSGSGQDSYEQYF

v_gene: TRBV5-6
j_gene: TRBJ1-1
abundance: once
d_gene: -
CDR3nt: TGTGCCAGCAGCCCTGGCCCGGTGAACATGAACACTGAAGCTTTCTTT
CDR3aa: CASSPGPVNMNTEAFF

v_gene: TRBV11-2
j_gene: TRBJ2-1
abundance: -
d_gene: -
CDR3nt: TGTGCCAGCAGCTTAGCAGTTTTGGGCTCCTACAATGAGCAGTTCTTC
CDR3aa: CASSLAVLGSYNEQFF

v_gene: TRBV3-1
j_gene: TRBJ2-5
abundance: few
d_gene: TRBD2
CDR3nt: TGTGCCAGCAGCCAGGCGGGGGGACAAGAGACCCAGTACTTC
CDR3aa: CASSQAGGQETQYF

v_gene: TRBV9
j_gene: TRBJ2-5
abundance: -
d_gene: TRBD2
CDR3nt: TGTGCCAGCAGCGTAGGGCGGGGGGTTGAGACCCAGTACTTC
CDR3aa: CASSVGRGVETQYF

v_gene: TRBV19
j_gene: TRBJ1-2
abundance: -
d_gene: -
CDR3nt: TGTGCCAGTAGTATTCACCCCTATGGCTACACCTTC
CDR3aa: CASSIHPYGYTF

v_gene: TRBV7-2
j_gene: TRBJ1-3
abundance: -
d_gene: -
CDR3nt: TGTGCCAGCAGCTTAGGAGGGGGGAATGGAAACACCATATATTTT
CDR3aa: CASSLGGGNGNTIYF

v_gene: TRBV5-6
j_gene: TRBJ2-7
abundance: -
d_gene: -
CDR3nt: TGTGCCAGCAACCCTGGGGGTAGCTCCTACGAGCAGTACTTC
CDR3aa: CASNPGGSSYEQYF

v_gene: TRBV7-9
j_gene: TRBJ1-6
abundance: few
d_gene: TRBD1
CDR3nt: TGTGCCAGCAGCCCCGGGACAGGGGTGGCCCTCCACTTT
CDR3aa: CASSPGTGVALHF

v_gene: TRBV27
j_gene: TRBJ2-2
abundance: many
d_gene: -
CDR3nt: TGTGCCAGCAGTTTTACAGGGAACGGGGAGCTGTTTTTT
CDR3aa: CASSFTGNGELFF

v_gene: TRBV4-1
j_gene: TRBJ1-4
abundance: -
d_gene: -
CDR3nt: TGCGCCAGCAGCCAAGAAAAACGTCCGGAGGGTTTAAATGAAAAACTGTTTTTT
CDR3aa: CASSQEKRPEGLNEKLFF

v_gene: TRBV6-2/TRBV6-3
j_gene: TRBJ1-5
abundance: -
d_gene: -
CDR3nt: TGTGCCAGCAGAAGCAGCCCGGGCAGAAGCAATCAGCCCCAGCATTTT
CDR3aa: CASRSSPGRSNQPQHF

v_gene: TRBV6-2/TRBV6-3
j_gene: TRBJ2-1
abundance: few
d_gene: -
CDR3nt: TGTGCCAGCAGTTACCTAGCCGTCGCGGGATCGATCTTC
CDR3aa: CASSYLAVAGSIF

v_gene: TRBV6-5
j_gene: TRBJ2-3
abundance: few
d_gene: -
CDR3nt: TGTGCCAGCAGTTCAACACAGAGGTTAACAGATACGCAGTATTTT
CDR3aa: CASSSTQRLTDTQYF

v_gene: TRBV4-3
j_gene: TRBJ2-3
abundance: few
d_gene: TRBD2
CDR3nt: TGCGCCAGCAGCCAGAGCGGGACCCCTTCCGATACGCAGTATTTT
CDR3aa: CASSQSGTPSDTQYF